The entry below describes one T cell receptor beta chain. Its target is not known. The sample holds other DNA sequences that translate to the same CDR3. Trimming removed 2 bases from V and 4 bases from J, with 5 bases in between. Germline loops: CDR1 SGHTA, CDR2 FQGNSA. This CDR3 is built from 12 residues. These data come from a study of shared clonotypes between healthy human individuals. Study-wide points: Some naive CD4 clonotypes, about 5.5%, turned up in common across four donors.

The naive CD8 subset, CD45RO-negative cells positively selected for CCR7, excluded terminally differentiated effector memory CD45RA+ cells. Authors' methods: Filtering differed since immunoSEQ provided only junctions, with no quality scores. Produced via immunoSEQ multiplex PCR; TCRdb's table is partial and in-frame only. V, J and clone size are taken as reported in that table, and D and trimming were inferred from the DNA itself. Seen here are approximately 2,200,000 clones, 93% observed once, and the top ten hold roughly 1.8%. The chain couples TRBV7-2 to TRBJ1-1; no definite D call. The sequenced sample was naive CD8+ T cells from PBMCs. This sequence originates from a man between 18 and 29 years old in good health. Some clones in this sample may be carry-over from other donors' samples. CDR3 loop: CASSLSGTEAFF. The CDR3 DNA sequence: TGTGCCAGCAGCTTATCGGGCACTGAAGCTTTCTTT.